These T cell receptor beta chains were read from a single sample in a study of shared clonotypes between healthy human individuals. The protocol was immunoSEQ multiplex PCR, while the TCRdb copy is restricted to in-frame clones and leaves out a portion. This sample yields approximately 1.4 million clones, of which approximately 98% are seen a single time; about 0.45% belongs to the top ten. Specimen: naive CD4+ T cells sorted from blood. The receptors were sampled from a man under 40 in good health. The CDR3 runs from the conserved cysteine through the conserved F or W. Each record gives: clone size, D gene, J gene, V gene, CDR3 DNA, CDR3 protein. D genes are given only for firm matches. Clone sizes are given selectively: once, few, many, or a class where the clone is expanded.

NA,NA,TRBJ1-1,TRBV7-9,TGTGCCAGCAGCGCCCGGGGCAGCGACACTGAAGCTTTCTTT,CASSARGSDTEAFF
once,NA,TRBJ1-1,TRBV5-6,TGTGCCAGCAGTTGGCGGGGAACTGAAGCTTTCTTT,CASSWRGTEAFF
NA,NA,TRBJ2-2,TRBV5-4,TGTGCCAGCAGCTTGGCCCGGAGAGACACCGGGGAGCTGTTTTTT,CASSLARRDTGELFF
NA,NA,TRBJ2-2,TRBV18,TGTGCCAGCTCACCACCGTTGAGTCAAGGCCCCGGGGAGCTGTTTTTT,CASSPPLSQGPGELFF
NA,TRBD1,TRBJ2-2,TRBV5-1,TGCGCCAGCAGCCCACGACAGGGTGGGACCGGGGAGCTGTTTTTT,CASSPRQGGTGELFF
NA,NA,TRBJ1-1,TRBV11-2,TGTGCCAGCAGCTTACTCGGGGAGGGCATGAACACTGAAGCTTTCTTT,CASSLLGEGMNTEAFF
NA,TRBD2,TRBJ2-1,TRBV27,TGTGCCAGCACTGCGCGAGGGACTAGAGGGGTGGGGTCCTACAATGAGCAGTTCTTC,CASTARGTRGVGSYNEQFF
NA,TRBD2,TRBJ2-3,TRBV5-1,TGCGCCAGCAGCCCCGCCGGTAAAGCGGGAGGGCAGGCAAGAGATACGCAGTATTTT,CASSPAGKAGGQARDTQYF
NA,NA,TRBJ1-1,TRBV21-1,TGTGCCAGCAGCAATTTCCCGGTTAGCGGGACGGTTACAAGGGGGGCTTTCTTT,CASSNFPVSGTVTRGAFF
NA,NA,TRBJ2-5,TRBV5-5,TGTGCCAGCAGCTTGGGGGTCCCGGGGGAGACCCAGTACTTC,CASSLGVPGETQYF
NA,NA,TRBJ1-5,TRBV30,TGTGCCTGGAGTGTACAAGGTGGGTCAGGGAGGGAACAGCCCCAGCATTTT,CAWSVQGGSGREQPQHF
NA,TRBD2,TRBJ2-3,TRBV7-9,TGTGCCAGCAGCTTAGCGGGAGGGGCTGCCATAAGCACAGATACGCAGTATTTT,CASSLAGGAAISTDTQYF
NA,TRBD2,TRBJ2-7,TRBV5-4,TGTGCCAGCAGCTTGGGGTCACTAGCGACGTACTTC,CASSLGSLATYF
NA,NA,TRBJ2-7,TRBV19,TGTGCCAGTACCACCACAGGTTCTCCTACGGCACTATACTTC,CASTTTGSPTALYF
few,NA,TRBJ2-5,TRBV5-1,TGCGCCAGCAGCCCTGGGCAACTCCAAGAGACCCAGTACTTC,CASSPGQLQETQYF
NA,TRBD2,TRBJ2-7,TRBV7-9,TGTGCCAGCAGCTTTCGACTAGCGGGAGAAGTGCGGGCCTACGAGCAGTACTTC,CASSFRLAGEVRAYEQYF
NA,NA,TRBJ2-1,TRBV11-2,TGTGCCAGCAGCTTATGGACAAGGGGCGAATATGAGCAGTTCTTC,CASSLWTRGEYEQFF
NA,NA,TRBJ1-3,TRBV18,TGTGCCAGCTCACCATTAACGTTGGGGGGGCCATCTGGAAACACCATATATTTT,CASSPLTLGGPSGNTIYF
NA,NA,TRBJ2-2,TRBV9,TGTGCCAGCAGCCTACCCCCGACCGGGGAGCTGTTTTTT,CASSLPPTGELFF
once,NA,TRBJ2-7,TRBV5-8,TGTGCCAGCAGCCAGCGGACTGATCCCTACGAGCAGTACTTC,CASSQRTDPYEQYF
NA,TRBD2,TRBJ2-7,TRBV7-9,TGTGCCAGCAGCTTCGTTTCACCCGGGACTAGCGGGAAGTGGCGCGAGCAGTACTTC,CASSFVSPGTSGKWREQYF
NA,NA,TRBJ2-7,TRBV6-6,TGTGCCAGCAACTCCTTGGGAGAGCAGTACTTC,CASNSLGEQYF
NA,NA,TRBJ1-1,TRBV4-1,TGCGCCAGCAGCCAAGACTGGGGGCTGAACACTGAAGCTTTCTTT,CASSQDWGLNTEAFF
NA,TRBD2,TRBJ2-1,TRBV11-2,TGTGCCAGCAGACACAGCGGGAGGCGGTACAATGAGCAGTTCTTC,CASRHSGRRYNEQFF
NA,TRBD1,TRBJ1-2,TRBV11-2,TGTGCCAGCAGCCCACTGACAGGGAAAACGGGTGGCTACACCTTC,CASSPLTGKTGGYTF
NA,TRBD2,TRBJ2-5,TRBV27,TGTGCCAGCAGTTTAGCCTCCCAAGGGACTAGCGGGATCGGTCTGGGGGTGACCCAGTACTTC,CASSLASQGTSGIGLGVTQYF
NA,NA,TRBJ1-4,TRBV28,TGTGCCAGCAGTTTATTCGTCGTTGGTGAAAAACTGTTTTTT,CASSLFVVGEKLFF
NA,NA,TRBJ2-1,TRBV6-6,TGTGCCAGCAGCCAACCCCGAGCCTACAATGAGCAGTTCTTC,CASSQPRAYNEQFF
NA,NA,TRBJ2-1,TRBV5-4,TGTGCCAGCAGCTATCCGGGACAAGCAGCCAATGAGCAGTTCTTC,CASSYPGQAANEQFF
NA,NA,TRBJ2-1,TRBV5-6,TGTGCCAGCAGCTTAACTAGTTATGAGCAGTTCTTC,CASSLTSYEQFF
NA,TRBD1,TRBJ2-7,TRBV5-1,TGCGCCAGCAGCTTCGGGGACAGGGCGAATTCCGAGCAGTACTTC,CASSFGDRANSEQYF
NA,NA,TRBJ1-2,TRBV7-9,TGTGCCAGCAGCCAGGGCGGTCGTCAAGGGGGCTATGGCTACACCTTC,CASSQGGRQGGYGYTF
NA,NA,TRBJ1-2,TRBV4-3,TGCGCCAGCAGCCAAGAGGCTCGGGGGACTTCCACGTCCTATGGCTACACCTTC,CASSQEARGTSTSYGYTF
NA,NA,TRBJ2-3,TRBV7-3,TGTGCCAGCAGCGGTGGTACGGTGGGAGATACGCAGTATTTT,CASSGGTVGDTQYF
once,NA,TRBJ1-4,TRBV10-3,TGTGCCATCAGTGAAATTTCAACTAATGAAAAACTGTTTTTT,CAISEISTNEKLFF
once,NA,TRBJ2-1,TRBV7-9,TGTGCCAGCAGCCCCTCCGGAGACAGTTCACCCTCTAATTACAATGAGCAGTTCTTC,CASSPSGDSSPSNYNEQFF
NA,TRBD2,TRBJ2-1,TRBV5-4,TGTGCCAGCAGCACCGGGACTAGAACATCCAATGAGCAGTTCTTC,CASSTGTRTSNEQFF
NA,TRBD1,TRBJ1-2,TRBV30,TGTGCCTGGAGTCGGACTTGGGACAGGGGTAACTATGGCTACACCTTC,CAWSRTWDRGNYGYTF
few,NA,TRBJ1-1,TRBV6-6,TGTGCCAGCAGTGATCCCGGGCAGGGAGGATTGGCTTTCTTT,CASSDPGQGGLAFF
NA,NA,TRBJ2-2,TRBV9,TGTGCCAGCAGCCCGGCGGGCACCGGGGAGCTGTTTTTT,CASSPAGTGELFF
NA,NA,TRBJ1-4,TRBV27,TGTGCCAGCAGTTTAAGCCCCAGAGGGGGAGAAAAACTGTTTTTT,CASSLSPRGGEKLFF
NA,TRBD2,TRBJ2-7,TRBV7-2,TGTGCCAGCAGCTTAGCGCCGGGACTAGCGGGTCTTTTCTACGAGCAGTACTTC,CASSLAPGLAGLFYEQYF
once,TRBD1,TRBJ2-1,TRBV6-1,TGTGCCAGCAGTAGGGACAGCCTCAATGAGCAGTTCTTC,CASSRDSLNEQFF
NA,TRBD1,TRBJ1-2,TRBV7-2,TGTGCCAGCAGGCGAGACAGGGGGCGCGGTGGCTACACCTTC,CASRRDRGRGGYTF
NA,NA,TRBJ1-1,TRBV27,TGTGCCAGCAAACTCCAGGGTATCGGCACTGAAGCTTTCTTT,CASKLQGIGTEAFF
once,NA,TRBJ2-7,TRBV5-1,TGCGCCAGCAGCTTGGACCACAGTTCCTACGAGCAGTACTTC,CASSLDHSSYEQYF
NA,TRBD2,TRBJ2-1,TRBV11-3,TGTGCCAGCAGCTTAGTTCCAGGGACAGCGGGAGGACGAAACAATGAGCAGTTCTTC,CASSLVPGTAGGRNNEQFF
NA,TRBD2,TRBJ2-7,TRBV27,TGTGCCAGCAGCGCTGGACTAGCGGGACTGGGCTACGAGCAGTACTTC,CASSAGLAGLGYEQYF
NA,NA,TRBJ2-2,TRBV7-1,TGTGCCAGCAGCTTACTGGGCACCGGGGAGCTGTTTTTT,CASSLLGTGELFF
NA,NA,TRBJ2-5,TRBV7-3,TGTGCCAGCAGCTCAGGACCTAAAGAGACCCAGTACTTC,CASSSGPKETQYF
NA,TRBD2,TRBJ2-3,TRBV6-1,TGTGCCAGCAGCCGAGGACTAGCGGGAGCAGATACGCAGTATTTT,CASSRGLAGADTQYF
NA,NA,TRBJ2-1,TRBV6-5,TGTGCCAGCAGTTACTCGACGGGTACTCCGAGGGGGCAGTTCTTC,CASSYSTGTPRGQFF
NA,NA,TRBJ2-7,TRBV2,TGTGCCAGCAGACTGATAGGGGACTCCTACGAGCAGTACTTC,CASRLIGDSYEQYF
once,NA,TRBJ2-1,TRBV27,TGTGCCAGCAGTTTGCACCCGATTGGGGGGCCACCCTACAATGAGCAGTTCTTC,CASSLHPIGGPPYNEQFF
NA,NA,TRBJ2-3,TRBV30,TGTGCCTCCGATAAGACTAGGACCCGTGTAGATACGCAGTATTTT,CASDKTRTRVDTQYF
NA,NA,TRBJ2-7,TRBV7-6,TGTGCCAGCAGCTTACTAGCGCCTACCTACGAGCAGTACTTC,CASSLLAPTYEQYF
NA,TRBD1,TRBJ2-7,TRBV5-4,TGTGCCAGCAGCTTGGCCGTCTCGGGACAGGGCATCTACGAGCAGTACTTC,CASSLAVSGQGIYEQYF
once,TRBD2,TRBJ2-7,TRBV7-9,TGTGCCAGCAGCTTTAACCCTAGCGGGAGCGCCCCCTACGAGCAGTACTTC,CASSFNPSGSAPYEQYF
NA,TRBD2,TRBJ2-7,TRBV27,TGTGCCAGCAGTTTGGGTCTAGCGGGAGACGAGCAGTACTTC,CASSLGLAGDEQYF